This TCR beta chain was sequenced for a study of cytomegalovirus exposure and HLA in healthy donors. Whole-study context: Across 300 to 400 genotyped donors, approximately 80% landed in the Caucasian-associated ancestry cluster.

Details on this clone: Antigen specificity is unknown.

The V gene's germline CDR1 is ENHRY and CDR2 SYGVKD. The CDR3 is 13 amino acids. V was clipped by 3 bases and J by 3 bases; unmatched bases: 1. General observations from the study: Only CMV serostatus was available as immune exposure information.

With 60 Vbeta and 13 Jbeta primers, the PCR was carried out. The table came from immunoSEQ multiplex PCR; TCRdb's copy has only in-frame clones and leaves some out. The data contain just over 150,000 clones, approximately 79% of them singletons. The receptor comes from a man aged 35-49 years in good health and CMV-seropositive. Sample: PBMCs. This chain joins TRBV10-3 and TRBJ1-2; 7 bases map to TRBD1. DNA of the CDR3: TGTGCCATCAGTGAAGACAGGGACTATGGCTACACCTTC. Its translation is CAISEDRDYGYTF.